This TCR beta chain comes out of a study of T cells in Graves' hyperthyroidism and ophthalmopathy. V lost 8 bases, J lost 5 bases, and 10 bases stayed unmatched. The CDR3 has 15 amino acids. The study, taken as a whole, reports: Blood shared most expanded thyroid clonotypes above 0.001.

This clonotype was detected many times. What it recognizes is unknown. The investigators amplified TCR beta CDR3 regions from RNA transcripts. Initially, a first-round RT-PCR of the TCR CDR3 employed the HTBI primer set. TCRdb passed the multiplex PCR reads through MiXCR, listing each CDR3 protein once. The sample consists of about 480,000 distinct CDR3 sequences, around an eighth of them appearing once. The hyperthyroidism was newly diagnosed and had lasted under 2 months; the patients were aged 18 to 65. Not enrolled were patients with uncontrolled infection, other autoimmune disease, pregnancy or lactation.

The chain couples TRBV12-3 or TRBV12-4 to TRBJ2-3; TRBD2 matches 10 bases. This receptor was identified in a woman under 30 with Graves' hyperthyroidism. The sequencing input was blood. As DNA, the CDR3 is TGTGCCAGCGACAAGGGGGCTAGCGGGAGAGATACGCAGTATTTT. Translated, it gives CASDKGASGRDTQYF.